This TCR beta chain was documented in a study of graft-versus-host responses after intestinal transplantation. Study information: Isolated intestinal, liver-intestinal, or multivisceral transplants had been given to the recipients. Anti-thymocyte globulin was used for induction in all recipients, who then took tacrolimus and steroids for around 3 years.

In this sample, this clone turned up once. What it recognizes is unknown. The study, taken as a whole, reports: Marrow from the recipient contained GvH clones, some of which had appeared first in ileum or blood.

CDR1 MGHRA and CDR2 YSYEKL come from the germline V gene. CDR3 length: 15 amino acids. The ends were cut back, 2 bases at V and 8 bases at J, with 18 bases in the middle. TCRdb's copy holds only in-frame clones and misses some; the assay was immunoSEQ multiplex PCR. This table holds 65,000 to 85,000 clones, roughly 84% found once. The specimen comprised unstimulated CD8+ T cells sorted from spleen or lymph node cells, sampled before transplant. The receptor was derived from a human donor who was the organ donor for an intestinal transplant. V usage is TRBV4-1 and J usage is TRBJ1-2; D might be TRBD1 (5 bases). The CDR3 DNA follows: TGCGCCAGCAGCCAAATCTTGGGGGGTTATGAAGGCTACACCTTC. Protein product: CASSQILGGYEGYTF.